This is a list of T cell receptor beta chains from one sample in a study of preoperative IRX-2 immunotherapy in early breast cancer. Only in-frame clones appear in the TCRdb table, and some are missing; sequencing was by immunoSEQ multiplex PCR. The table lists fewer than 25,000 clones, 70% to 90% of them singletons. The source material was tumor tissue, sampled after IRX-2 immunotherapy. These receptors originate from a human donor with breast cancer. The CDR3 runs from the conserved cysteine through the conserved F or W. Each record gives: D gene, V gene, J gene, clone size, CDR3 protein, CDR3 DNA. The D gene is left open where the match is weak. Size is omitted from some rows. Given values are once, few, many or a class for expanded clones.

>NA|TRBV5-6|TRBJ1-3|NA
CASSLDRISGNTIYF
TGTGCCAGCAGCTTGGACAGAATCTCTGGAAACACCATATATTTT
>NA|TRBV6-6|TRBJ1-5|NA
CASSSQGNQPQHF
TGTGCCAGCAGTTCGCAGGGGAATCAGCCCCAGCATTTT
>NA|TRBV25-1|TRBJ2-3|NA
CASSGGVRRTDTQYF
TGTGCCAGCAGTGGAGGGGTCAGGAGGACAGATACGCAGTATTTT
>NA|TRBV5-1|TRBJ2-3|NA
CASSFQDVRSHTDTQYF
TGCGCCAGCAGCTTCCAGGATGTGAGATCGCACACAGATACGCAGTATTTT
>NA|TRBV6-1|TRBJ2-3|NA
CASSEARPGVNTQYF
TGTGCCAGCAGTGAAGCGAGGCCCGGGGTCAATACGCAGTATTTT
>NA|TRBV9|TRBJ2-7|NA
CASSVGGEFSYEQYF
TGTGCCAGCAGCGTAGGGGGGGAGTTCTCCTACGAGCAGTACTTC
>NA|TRBV4-2|TRBJ1-6|NA
CVSSQVGGGHSPLHF
TGTGTCAGCAGCCAAGTTGGAGGAGGACATTCACCCCTCCACTTT
>NA|TRBV2|TRBJ2-4|NA
CASNSGEGTLAKNIQYF
TGTGCCAGCAACTCTGGGGAAGGGACCCTAGCCAAAAACATTCAGTACTTC
>TRBD1|TRBV6-1|TRBJ1-5|NA
CASSGRDRAYQPQHF
TGTGCCAGCAGTGGACGGGACAGAGCGTATCAGCCCCAGCATTTT
>TRBD1|TRBV6-5|TRBJ2-7|few
CASSSWTGNSYEQYF
TGTGCCAGCAGCTCCTGGACAGGGAACTCCTACGAGCAGTACTTC
>NA|TRBV6-5|TRBJ1-3|once
CASSYSKWAGNTIYF
TGTGCCAGCAGTTACTCGAAATGGGCTGGAAACACCATATATTTT
>NA|TRBV6-5|TRBJ1-2|NA
CASTHQAGDYGYTF
TGTGCCAGCACCCACCAGGCAGGCGACTATGGCTACACCTTC
>TRBD1|TRBV11-2|TRBJ1-6|NA
CASSFRTGLGSPLHF
TGTGCCAGCAGCTTCCGGACAGGGTTGGGTTCACCCCTCCACTTT
>NA|TRBV4-2|TRBJ1-4|NA
CASSQAGHNEKLFF
TGTGCCAGCAGCCAAGCCGGACACAATGAAAAACTGTTTTTT
>TRBD1|TRBV19|TRBJ2-3|NA
CASSISGRGLGDTQYF
TGTGCCAGTAGTATATCCGGCAGGGGGCTGGGAGATACGCAGTATTTT
>NA|TRBV7-6|TRBJ1-3|few
CASSLAPPHSGNTIYF
TGTGCCAGCAGCTTAGCCCCCCCGCACTCTGGAAACACCATATATTTT
>TRBD2|TRBV9|TRBJ2-3|NA
CASSASGGAAGTDTQYF
TGTGCCAGCAGCGCTAGCGGGGGGGCCGCGGGCACAGATACGCAGTATTTT
>TRBD1|TRBV6-1|TRBJ2-3|NA
CASSTGTGLSDTQYF
TGTGCCAGCAGTACCGGGACAGGGCTATCAGATACGCAGTATTTT
>NA|TRBV6-5|TRBJ1-6|NA
CASRLSSYNSPLHF
TGTGCCAGCAGGTTAAGCTCCTATAATTCACCCCTCCACTTT
>TRBD2|TRBV7-9|TRBJ2-4|NA
CASTPGGAENIQYF
TGTGCCAGCACCCCGGGGGGGGCAGAAAACATTCAGTACTTC
>NA|TRBV27|TRBJ1-3|NA
CASSFRALSGNTIYF
TGTGCCAGCAGTTTTAGGGCCCTCTCTGGAAACACCATATATTTT
>NA|TRBV5-8|TRBJ1-5|NA
CASNLAGSVQPQHF
TGTGCCAGCAACTTAGCGGGGTCGGTCCAGCCCCAGCATTTT
>NA|TRBV27|TRBJ2-2|NA
CASSPVWGHNTGELFF
TGTGCCAGCAGCCCCGTTTGGGGACATAACACCGGGGAGCTGTTTTTT
>TRBD1|TRBV5-1|TRBJ2-2|NA
CASSLGQGLAGELFF
TGCGCCAGCAGCTTGGGACAGGGGTTGGCCGGGGAGCTGTTTTTT
>NA|TRBV30|TRBJ1-5|NA
CAWSASDSNQPQHF
TGTGCCTGGAGCGCATCGGATAGCAATCAGCCCCAGCATTTT
>NA|TRBV7-2|TRBJ2-3|NA
CASSLLVDTQYF
TGTGCCAGCAGCTTATTAGTAGATACGCAGTATTTT
>NA|TRBV5-1|TRBJ2-1|NA
CASSLAAFSYNEQFF
TGCGCCAGCAGCTTGGCCGCGTTCTCCTACAATGAGCAGTTCTTC
>NA|TRBV4-2|TRBJ2-1|NA
CASSKAGTNEQFF
TGTGCCAGCAGTAAAGCCGGGACTAATGAGCAGTTCTTC
>TRBD1|TRBV27|TRBJ1-5|NA
CASSPTGQGGQPQHF
TGTGCCAGCAGTCCGACCGGACAGGGAGGTCAGCCCCAGCATTTT
>NA|TRBV29-1|TRBJ2-5|NA
CSVRPITLETQYF
TGCAGCGTCAGGCCCATAACGTTGGAGACCCAGTACTTC
>NA|TRBV2|TRBJ1-3|NA
CASSEQGPGNTIYF
TGTGCCAGCAGTGAGCAGGGTCCTGGAAACACCATATATTTT
>NA|TRBV7-3|TRBJ1-1|NA
CASSFSGPREAFF
TGTGCCAGCAGCTTTTCAGGGCCCCGTGAAGCTTTCTTT
>NA|TRBV2|TRBJ1-1|NA
CASSDPLRTEAFF
TGTGCCAGCAGTGATCCCCTGCGCACTGAAGCTTTCTTT
>NA|TRBV28|TRBJ2-6|NA
CAGSRGGSGANVLTF
TGTGCCGGCAGCAGGGGAGGATCTGGGGCCAACGTCCTGACTTTC
>TRBD1|TRBV19|TRBJ1-5|once
CASSIGTGLNQPQHF
TGTGCCAGTAGTATAGGGACAGGGCTGAATCAGCCCCAGCATTTT
>TRBD2|TRBV2|TRBJ2-5|NA
CASSELAGDSGTQYF
TGTGCCAGCAGTGAACTAGCGGGGGACTCAGGGACCCAGTACTTC
>NA|TRBV28|TRBJ2-5|once
CASSPSGAWETQYF
TGTGCCAGCAGCCCCTCAGGGGCTTGGGAGACCCAGTACTTC
>TRBD2|TRBV11-3|TRBJ2-7|once
CASSLGTSGGAGYEQYF
TGTGCCAGCAGCCTTGGGACTAGCGGGGGGGCTGGGTACGAGCAGTACTTC
>NA|TRBV14|TRBJ2-7|NA
CASSRRWGYEQYF
TGTGCCAGCAGCCGCAGGTGGGGGTACGAGCAGTACTTC
>NA|TRBV7-9|TRBJ2-2|NA
CASSLVTNTGELFF
TGTGCCAGCAGCTTAGTGACGAACACCGGGGAGCTGTTTTTT
>NA|TRBV19|TRBJ1-1|NA
CASSTRNTEAFF
TGTGCCAGTAGCACCAGGAACACTGAAGCTTTCTTT
>NA|TRBV7-9|TRBJ2-7|medium-sized
CASSLAHEQYF
TGTGCCAGCAGCTTAGCCCACGAGCAGTACTTC
>TRBD2|TRBV7-8|TRBJ2-3|NA
CASSLVAGAGSDTQYF
TGTGCCAGCAGCTTAGTAGCGGGGGCCGGGTCTGATACGCAGTATTTT
>NA|TRBV5-4|TRBJ1-2|NA
CASSLGQRGYTF
TGTGCCAGCAGCTTGGGACAGAGGGGCTACACCTTC
>TRBD1|TRBV29-1|TRBJ1-2|NA
CSVAASRGIYGYTF
TGCAGCGTTGCCGCGAGCAGGGGGATCTATGGCTACACCTTC
>NA|TRBV10-3|TRBJ2-2|NA
CAISKLTGMSGELFF
TGTGCCATCAGTAAACTTACAGGGATGTCCGGGGAGCTGTTTTTT
>TRBD2|TRBV18|TRBJ2-3|NA
CASSLAGESTDTQYF
TGTGCCAGCTCTCTAGCGGGGGAAAGCACAGATACGCAGTATTTT
>NA|TRBV7-8|TRBJ2-2|NA
CASSPRGGQGLSGELFF
TGTGCCAGCAGCCCGCGGGGGGGACAGGGGTTATCCGGGGAGCTGTTTTTT
>NA|TRBV27|TRBJ1-2|NA
CASSPTIQGGYTF
TGTGCCAGCAGTCCGACCATCCAGGGAGGCTACACCTTC